This T cell receptor beta chain was observed in a study of cytomegalovirus exposure and HLA in healthy donors. The V gene lost 2 bases and the J gene lost 4 bases, with 11 bases spanning the gap. Germline V gene sequence: CDR1 GTSNPN, CDR2 SVGIG (reference sequence). The CDR3 loop spans 13 amino acids. A few counts support this clone. Antigen specificity is unknown. With 60 Vbeta and 13 Jbeta primers, the PCR was carried out. Sequenced by immunoSEQ multiplex PCR; TCRdb stores in-frame clones only, minus some. Of over 90,000 clones detected, approximately 79% appear once; the ten largest clones hold around 20%. General study points: V- and J-gene trimming in TCR beta was tied to a missense DCLRE1C variant by an analysis performed later.

At the time of sampling, donors were nominally healthy, though unrecorded immune exposures were likely. The sample consisted of PBMCs. V usage is TRBV30 and J usage is TRBJ1-2, with D maybe TRBD1 (5 bases). This TCR came from an older woman in good health and CMV-seropositive. CDR3 sequence: CAWSPLTAYGYTF. CDR3 nucleotide sequence: TGTGCCTGGAGTCCACTGACAGCCTATGGCTACACCTTC.